This entry lists 27 T cell receptor beta chains sequenced from one sample in a study of T-cell memory formation after mild COVID-19. TCRdb called the 5' RACE reads again in MiXCR, with one record for every CDR3 protein. The sample consists of under 450,000 distinct CDR3 sequences, more than 20% of them appearing once. The sequenced sample consisted of PBMCs or a T cell subset sorted from them (not recorded which). The receptors derive from an adult woman who had mild COVID-19 (a few samples of this study predate the infection). Cell type and time point are not known.

This sequence joins TRBV4-1 and TRBJ2-1; 10 bases match TRBD2. This CDR3 region has 16 residues. V lost 0 bases and J lost 3; bases outside the gene matches: 2. CDR1 is MGHRA, CDR2 YSYEKL, per germline. The CDR3 spells CASSQDTSGNYNEQFF. Here the CDR3 DNA reads TGCGCCAGCAGCCAAGATACTAGCGGGAACTACAATGAGCAGTTCTTC.

V usage is TRBV5-1 and J usage is TRBJ2-5; D is undetermined. Deletions cut 0 bases from V and 2 bases from J, with 11 bases between. The CDR3 consists of 15 residues. Looked up from germline, CDR1 is SGHRS and CDR2 is YFSETQ. Written as DNA, the CDR3 is TGCGCCAGCAGCTTGGCCGATCGCTTTCAAGAGACCCAGTACTTC. This gives the protein CASSLADRFQETQYF. The variable domain in full, completed from reference TRBV5-1 and TRBJ2-5, reads KAGVTQTPRYLIKTRGQQVTLSCSPISGHRSVSWYQQTPGQGLQFLFEYFSETQRNKGNFPGRFSGRQFSNSRSEMNVSTLELGDSALYLCASSLADRFQETQYFGPGTRLLVL.

Comments on this clonotype: This CDR3 fails to terminate in the conserved phenylalanine or tryptophan, so it likely reflects a read error. The limits of the CDR3 on the DNA are not certain, so only TCRdb's listed CDR3 is given. V usage is TRBV23-1 and J usage is TRBJ1-1; TRBD1, the table's D call, was not compared with the DNA. TRBV23-1 is marked as an open reading frame, function uncertain. The CDR3 adds up to 12 amino acids, both ends counted. The CDR3 region is CASSPIPRDRGC.

This clonotype appeared a few times. This sequence joins TRBV29-1 and TRBJ2-5; possible D gene TRBD2, 6 bases. Germline CDR1 and CDR2: SQVTM and ANQGSEA. The V end was cut by 4 bases, the J end by 5 bases, with 14 bases between. The CDR3 extends over 13 amino acids. The CDR3, as DNA: TGCAGCGTTGTGCGCGGGGCAGGGGAGACCCAGTACTTC. This codes for CSVVRGAGETQYF.

This clonotype was counted a few times. The gene calls are TRBV20-1 and TRBJ2-7, with D possibly matching TRBD1 (5 bases). V was pared by 0 bases and J by 5 bases, with 11 bases between. The CDR3 contains 13 residues. CDR1 is DFQATT, CDR2 SNEGSKA, per germline (reference sequence). The CDR3 sequence: CSARDGRVNEQYF. CDR3 in DNA: TGCAGTGCTAGAGACGGCAGGGTCAACGAGCAGTACTTC.

The J gene is TRBJ2-5, the V gene TRBV7-2; TRBD2 matches at 7 bases. The germline V gene has CDR1 SGHTA and CDR2 FQGNSA. The CDR3 consists of 15 residues. The ends lost 5 bases at V and 2 bases at J; junction bases unmatched: 8. The CDR3 DNA is TGTGCCAGCAGCGCCCGCGGCGGGAGACAAGAGACCCAGTACTTC. It is translated as CASSARGGRQETQYF.

This clonotype turned up a few times. The chain joins TRBV20-1 to TRBJ2-3; D remains ambiguous. Germline assignment: CDR1 DFQATT and CDR2 SNEGSKA (reference sequence). This CDR3 contains 12 residues. With 2 bases removed from V and 4 bases from J, the gap between germline ends came to 7 bases. The CDR3 protein is CSARLRADTQYF. The CDR3 coding sequence is TGCAGTGCTAGACTAAGGGCAGATACGCAGTATTTT.

This clonotype was observed at least ten times. This chain connects TRBV4-3 to TRBJ2-3; 9 nucleotides line up with TRBD2. This CDR3 has 16 amino acids. Germline values: CDR1 LGHNA, CDR2 YSLEER. Losses at the gene ends were 0 bases for V and 2 bases for J; bases not matched to a gene: 3. This chain's CDR3 is CASSQDTSGSTDTQYF. CDR3 nucleotides: TGCGCCAGCAGCCAAGATACTAGCGGGTCCACAGATACGCAGTATTTT.

This chain connects TRBV7-2 to TRBJ1-1; no firm D call. The CDR3 covers 13 residues. V lost 2 bases and J lost 4, with 8 bases in between. Germline CDR1 is SGHTA and CDR2 is FQGNSA. The CDR3 sequence: CASSLRWGTEAFF. Here the CDR3 DNA reads TGTGCCAGCAGCTTAAGGTGGGGCACTGAAGCTTTCTTT.

Turning to this clonotype: The CDR3 does not end in the conserved phenylalanine or tryptophan, so this is likely a read error. This chain joins TRBV27 and TRBJ1-2; D unclear. V was pared by 0 bases and J by 4 bases, with 9 bases between. The CDR3 covers 14 residues. CDR1 and CDR2 (germline): MNHEY, SMNVEV (reference sequence). CDR3 bases: TGTGCCAGCAGTTTATCGATCGGAATCTATGGCTACACCTTA. The encoded protein is CASSLSIGIYGYTL.

This chain joins TRBV2 and TRBJ2-7, with D maybe TRBD1 (6 bases). The ends were cut back, 7 bases at V and 2 bases at J, with 15 bases in the middle. The CDR3 has 14 residues. From germline, CDR1 is SNHLY and CDR2 FYNNEI. The CDR3 loop reads CASTRRTETYEQYF. The CDR3 DNA is TGTGCCAGCACCCGGCGGACAGAAACCTACGAGCAGTACTTC.

The chain carries TRBV19 and TRBJ2-1; D is perhaps TRBD2 (6 bases). V was cut by 5 bases and J by 0 bases, with 17 bases left in between. The CDR3 length is 17 residues. The germline CDR1 and CDR2 sequences are LNHDA and SQIVND (reference sequence). The CDR3: CASSALYRRGSYNEQFF. For the CDR3, the DNA is TGTGCCAGTAGTGCTCTCTATAGGCGGGGCTCCTACAATGAGCAGTTCTTC.

This chain links TRBV6-2 or TRBV6-3 with TRBJ1-5; TRBD1 matches 8 bases. The junction had 2 bases not matched to a gene; V was cut back by 4 bases and J by 6 bases. The CDR3 has 13 amino acids. In germline, CDR1 is MNHEY, CDR2 SVGEGT. For the CDR3, the DNA is TGTGCCAGCAGTTGGGACAGGTCTCAGCCCCAGCATTTT. Its translation is CASSWDRSQPQHF.

This clonotype occurred a few times. The V and J genes are TRBV15 and TRBJ2-1; D may be TRBD1 or TRBD2 (5 bases each). V lost 0 bases, J lost 9 bases, and 15 bases lay in between. The CDR3 has 15 amino acids. Germline V CDR1 and CDR2: LNHNV, YYDKDF (reference sequence). The CDR3 DNA is TGTGCCACCAGCAGAGATCGAGGGGTCCTGGGTGAGCAGTTCTTC. It codes for CATSRDRGVLGEQFF.

In this sample, this clonotype turned up a few times. The chain carries TRBV7-9 and TRBJ1-1; no clear D gene. Germline V lookup: CDR1 SEHNR, CDR2 FQNEAQ (reference sequence). V dropped 0 bases and J dropped 1 base, with 9 bases sitting between them. This CDR3 contains 15 residues. CDR3 DNA sequence: TGTGCCAGCAGCTTAGCGGGCAGGCAGAACACTGAAGCTTTCTTT. It encodes CASSLAGRQNTEAFF.

This sequence joins TRBV6-4 and TRBJ2-3; D perhaps matches TRBD2 (6 bases). The CDR3 totals 14 residues. Trimming took off 3 bases at V and 5 bases at J, with 12 bases between the two ends. Germline loops: CDR1 MRHNA, CDR2 SNTAGT. This chain's CDR3 is CASSERDGRDTQYF. As DNA, the CDR3 is TGTGCCAGCAGTGAGAGAGACGGGAGAGATACGCAGTATTTT.

The sample holds many counts of this clonotype. The chain has TRBV9 and TRBJ2-7; 11 bases are shared with TRBD2. The CDR3 consists of 15 residues. The V gene's germline CDR1 is SGDLS and CDR2 YYNGEE. The ends lost 6 bases at V and 4 bases at J; junction bases unmatched: 9. DNA of the CDR3: TGTGCCAGCACCAAAACTAGCGGGAGTTTTTACGAGCAGTACTTC. It specifies CASTKTSGSFYEQYF.

This clonotype was recorded many times. V is TRBV20-1 and J is TRBJ1-1; D gene uncertain. Germline V gives CDR1 DFQATT, CDR2 SNEGSKA (reference sequence). V was shortened by 3 bases and J by 4 bases, with 6 bases between the two germline ends. CDR3 length: 11 amino acids. CDR3 sequence: CSASNRTEAFF. CDR3 nucleotide sequence: TGCAGTGCTAGCAATCGCACTGAAGCTTTCTTT.

The chain employs TRBV19 and TRBJ1-3; D unresolved. This CDR3 is built from 18 residues. Trimming removed 2 bases from V and 5 bases from J, with 22 bases in between. The germline V gene has CDR1 LNHDA and CDR2 SQIVND (reference sequence). CDR3 region: CASSISFPPRKGRNTIYF. CDR3 DNA: TGTGCCAGTAGTATATCCTTTCCACCCCGAAAGGGTAGAAACACCATATATTTT.

V is TRBV6-1 and J is TRBJ2-5; D remains unclear. This CDR3 region has 11 residues. The germline V gene encodes CDR1 MNHNS and CDR2 SASEGT. Trimming cost V 6 bases and J 5 bases, with 7 bases left between them. CDR3 DNA sequence: TGTGCCAGCAGGTCTTGGGAGACCCAGTACTTC. Translation gives CASRSWETQYF.

The chain combines TRBV6-5 with TRBJ2-7, with TRBD2 matching 8 bases. The ends lost 5 bases at V and 7 bases at J; junction bases unmatched: 13. The germline V gene encodes CDR1 MNHEY and CDR2 SVGAGI. CDR3 length: 15 amino acids. CDR3 sequence (DNA): TGTGCCAGCAGTCTCTTAGCGGGATCGGTAAGGGAGCAGTACTTC. Translation gives CASSLLAGSVREQYF.

The rearrangement joins TRBV5-1 to TRBJ2-3, with 7 bases identical to TRBD1. With V trimmed by 4 bases and J by 1 base, 3 bases remained unmatched. The CDR3 length is 14 residues. Germline V gene data show CDR1 as SGHRS and CDR2 as YFSETQ. The CDR3 DNA reads TGCGCCAGCAGCGGTGGGACAGGCACAGATACGCAGTATTTT. Protein sequence: CASSGGTGTDTQYF.

This clonotype was seen only a few times. V gene TRBV7-8 combines with J gene TRBJ1-5; D is possibly TRBD1 (5 bases). Deletions cut 7 bases from V and 2 bases from J, with 18 bases between. The CDR3 totals 16 residues. The germline V gene has CDR1 SGHVS and CDR2 FQNEAQ. The CDR3 here is CASTRSSWGGNQPQHF. The DNA of the CDR3 is TGTGCCAGCACCCGATCGTCGTGGGGGGGCAATCAGCCCCAGCATTTT. Full variable domain (missing parts from reference TRBV7-8 and TRBJ1-5): GAGVSQSPRYKVAKRGQDVALRCDPISGHVSLFWYQQALGQGPEFLTYFQNEAQLDKSGLPSDRFFAERPEGSVSTLKIQRTQQEDSAVYLCASTRSSWGGNQPQHFGDGTRLSIL.

This clonotype was recorded a few times. The chain is built from TRBV24-1 and TRBJ2-7; D assignment may be TRBD1 or TRBD2 (7 bases each). Trimming shortened V by 4 bases and J by 12 bases, and 21 bases separated the two germline ends. This CDR3 is 14 amino acids long. Germline assignment: CDR1 KGHDR and CDR2 SFDVKD. CDR3 region: CATSEIGTAGNLYF. CDR3 bases: TGTGCCACCAGTGAAATCGGGACAGCGGGGAACTTGTACTTC.

The chain has TRBV28 and TRBJ2-3; the match to TRBD1 covers 8 bases. The V gene end was trimmed by 5 bases and the J gene end by 5 bases; junction bases not matched to a gene: 6. The CDR3 is made up of 14 amino acids. CDR1 and CDR2 (germline): MDHEN, SYDVKM. The CDR3 DNA sequence: TGTGCCAGCAGTGACGGGACAGGTGTAGATACGCAGTATTTT. Its translation is CASSDGTGVDTQYF.

This clonotype appeared a single time. The chain combines TRBV30 with TRBJ1-5, with D unclear. This CDR3 comprises 14 residues. In germline, CDR1 is GTSNPN, CDR2 SVGIG (reference sequence). The germline V and J ends were trimmed by 1 base and 0 bases, with 7 bases remaining between them. CDR3 sequence: CAWSGWNSNQPQHF. DNA for the CDR3: TGTGCCTGGAGTGGGTGGAATAGCAATCAGCCCCAGCATTTT.

This clonotype was seen ten or more times. This sequence joins TRBV6-5 and TRBJ1-6, with 8 bases fitting TRBD1. The CDR3 has 15 amino acids. Germline CDR1 reads MNHEY; CDR2 reads SVGAGI. V shed 0 bases, J shed 10 bases, and the junction held 5 bases outside the gene matches. The CDR3 DNA is TGTGCCAGCAGTTACTCGGACAGGGATTGGTCACCCCTCCACTTT. It yields the protein CASSYSDRDWSPLHF.